The 3 T cell receptor beta chains listed next were all sequenced from one sample in a study of blood T cell repertoires in COVID-19. The data were produced by immunoSEQ multiplex PCR, yet TCRdb's version contains in-frame clones alone and is incomplete. Found here are some 240,000 clones, 80% to 85% of them singletons; the top ten hold 9.5% to 15%. Sequencing was done on a sample of peripheral blood. The receptors were gathered from an older woman with active or convalescent COVID-19.

CDR3 nucleotides: TGCGCCAGCAGCTTGGCCCTGACAGACTATGGCTACACCTTC. This encodes CASSLALTDYGYTF. This chain uses TRBV5-1 with TRBJ1-2, with D maybe TRBD1 (5 bases). The germline V gene has CDR1 SGHRS and CDR2 YFSETQ. The CDR3 is made up of 14 amino acids. Trimming removed 0 bases from V and 3 bases from J, with 9 bases in between.

The chain couples TRBV11-2 to TRBJ2-1, with 12 bases aligning to TRBD2. Germline CDR1 SGHAT, CDR2 FQNNGV. The V segment lost 5 bases and the J segment 7 bases; nucleotides outside the gene matches: 9. This CDR3 is built from 16 residues. The CDR3 region has the DNA TGTGCCAGCAGCCCAAGACTAGCGGGGGTTGGTAATGAGCAGTTCTTC. The encoded protein is CASSPRLAGVGNEQFF.

CDR3: CAIRLGGQGYGYTF. CDR3 nucleotides: TGTGCCATCAGGCTCGGAGGACAGGGCTATGGCTACACCTTC. The chain carries TRBV10-3 and TRBJ1-2; TRBD1 aligns across 8 bases. The CDR3 runs to 14 residues. Per the germline V gene, CDR1 is ENHRY and CDR2 is SYGVKD. Trimming took 6 bases from V and 4 from J; bases not matched to a gene: 7.